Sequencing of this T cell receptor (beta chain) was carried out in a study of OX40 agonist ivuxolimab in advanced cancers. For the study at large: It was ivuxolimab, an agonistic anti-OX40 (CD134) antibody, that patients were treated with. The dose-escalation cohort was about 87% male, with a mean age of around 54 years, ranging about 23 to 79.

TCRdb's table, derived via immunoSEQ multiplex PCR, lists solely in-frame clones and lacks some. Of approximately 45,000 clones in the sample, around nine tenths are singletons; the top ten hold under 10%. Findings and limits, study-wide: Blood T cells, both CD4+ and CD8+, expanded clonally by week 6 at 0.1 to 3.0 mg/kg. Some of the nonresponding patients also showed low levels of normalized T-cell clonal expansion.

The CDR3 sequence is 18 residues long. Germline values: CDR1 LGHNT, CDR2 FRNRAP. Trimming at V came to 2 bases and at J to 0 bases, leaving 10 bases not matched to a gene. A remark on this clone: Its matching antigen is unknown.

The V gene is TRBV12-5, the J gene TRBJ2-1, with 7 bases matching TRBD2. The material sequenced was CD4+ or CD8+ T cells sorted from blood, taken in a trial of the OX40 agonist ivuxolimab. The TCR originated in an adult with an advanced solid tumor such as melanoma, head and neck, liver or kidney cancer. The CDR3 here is CASGLPPGLRSSYNEQFF. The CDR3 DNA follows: TGTGCTAGTGGTTTGCCTCCGGGACTACGGAGCTCCTACAATGAGCAGTTCTTC.